This TCR beta chain comes out of a study of T cell changes during pregnancy in multiple sclerosis. Trimming pared 6 bases from V and 2 bases from J, leaving 11 bases between. The CDR3 extends over 13 amino acids. CDR1 SNHLY and CDR2 FYNNEI come from the germline V gene. Only in-frame clones appear in the TCRdb table, and some are missing; sequencing was by immunoSEQ multiplex PCR. Here the sample spans tens of thousands of clones, about nine tenths being singletons. Sequences were derived from CD8+ T cells from peripheral blood mononuclear cells, sampled in the second trimester of pregnancy. The chain joins TRBV2 to TRBJ2-7, with D possibly matching TRBD1 (6 bases). This TCR was sampled from a female donor with multiple sclerosis, enrolled in a pregnancy study. In nucleotides, the CDR3 is TGTGCCAGCAGGGACAGCCTGACCTACGAGCAGTACTTC. Its protein is CASRDSLTYEQYF.